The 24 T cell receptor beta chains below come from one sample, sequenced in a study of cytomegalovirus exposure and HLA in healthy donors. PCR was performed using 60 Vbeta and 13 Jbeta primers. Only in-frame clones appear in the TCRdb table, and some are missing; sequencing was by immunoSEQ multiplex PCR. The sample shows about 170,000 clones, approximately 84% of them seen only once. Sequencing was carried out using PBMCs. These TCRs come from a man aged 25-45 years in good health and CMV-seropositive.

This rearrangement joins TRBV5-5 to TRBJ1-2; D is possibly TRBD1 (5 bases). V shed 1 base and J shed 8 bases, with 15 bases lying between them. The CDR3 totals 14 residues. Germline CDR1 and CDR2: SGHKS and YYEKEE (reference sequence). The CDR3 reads CASSLWGRKDGYTF. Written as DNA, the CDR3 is TGTGCCAGCAGCTTGTGGGGCAGGAAAGACGGCTACACCTTC.

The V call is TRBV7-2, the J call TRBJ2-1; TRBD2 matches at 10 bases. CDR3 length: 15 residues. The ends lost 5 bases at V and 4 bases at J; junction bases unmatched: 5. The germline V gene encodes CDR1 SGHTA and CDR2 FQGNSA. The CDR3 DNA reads TGTGCCAGCAGCATGACTAGCGGGCTTTACAATGAGCAGTTCTTC. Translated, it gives CASSMTSGLYNEQFF.

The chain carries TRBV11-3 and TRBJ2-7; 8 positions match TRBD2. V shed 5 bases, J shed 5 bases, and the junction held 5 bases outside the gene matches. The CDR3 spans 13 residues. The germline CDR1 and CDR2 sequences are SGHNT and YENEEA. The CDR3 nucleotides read TGTGCCAGCAGCCGGGGACTAGAGAACGAGCAGTACTTC. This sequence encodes CASSRGLENEQYF.

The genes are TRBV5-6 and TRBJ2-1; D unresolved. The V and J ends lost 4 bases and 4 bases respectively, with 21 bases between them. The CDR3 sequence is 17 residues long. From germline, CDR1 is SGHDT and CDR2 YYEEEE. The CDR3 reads CASSEAGVSSGYNEQFF. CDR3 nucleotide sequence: TGTGCCAGCAGCGAGGCTGGAGTGTCTTCTGGGTACAATGAGCAGTTCTTC.

The CDR3 DNA reads as TGTGCCAGCAGCTTGCGCACGAACACCGGGGAGCTGTTTTTT. Translated: CASSLRTNTGELFF. V is TRBV13 and J is TRBJ2-2, with D unclear. The CDR3 covers 14 residues. Trimming took 3 bases from V and 0 from J, leaving 5 bases between them. Germline CDR1 reads PRHDT; CDR2 reads FYEKMQ (reference sequence).

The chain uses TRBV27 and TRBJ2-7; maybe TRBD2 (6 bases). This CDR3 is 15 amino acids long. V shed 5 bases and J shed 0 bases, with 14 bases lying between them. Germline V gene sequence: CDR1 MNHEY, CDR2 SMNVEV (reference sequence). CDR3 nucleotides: TGTGCCAGCAGTATGTTAGCGGTCAGCTCCTACGAGCAGTACTTC. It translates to CASSMLAVSSYEQYF.

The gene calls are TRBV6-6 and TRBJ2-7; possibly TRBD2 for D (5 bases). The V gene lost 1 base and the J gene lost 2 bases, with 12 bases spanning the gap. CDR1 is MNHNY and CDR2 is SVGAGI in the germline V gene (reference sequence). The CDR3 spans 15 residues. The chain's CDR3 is CASSYFGVETYEQYF. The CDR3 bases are TGTGCCAGCAGTTACTTCGGGGTCGAAACCTACGAGCAGTACTTC.

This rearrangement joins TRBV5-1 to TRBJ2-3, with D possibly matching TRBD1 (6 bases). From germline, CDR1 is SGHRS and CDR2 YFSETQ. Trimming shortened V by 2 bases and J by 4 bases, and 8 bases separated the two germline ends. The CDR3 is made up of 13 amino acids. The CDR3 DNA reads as TGCGCCAGCAGCTTCCAGGGGTCAGATACGCAGTATTTT. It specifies CASSFQGSDTQYF.

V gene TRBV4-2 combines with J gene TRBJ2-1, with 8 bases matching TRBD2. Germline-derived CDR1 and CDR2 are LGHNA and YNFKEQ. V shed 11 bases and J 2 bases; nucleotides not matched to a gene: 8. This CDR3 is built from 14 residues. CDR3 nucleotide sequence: TGTGCCTGTTCGCTAGCGGGTCCCTACAATGAGCAGTTCTTC. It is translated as CACSLAGPYNEQFF.

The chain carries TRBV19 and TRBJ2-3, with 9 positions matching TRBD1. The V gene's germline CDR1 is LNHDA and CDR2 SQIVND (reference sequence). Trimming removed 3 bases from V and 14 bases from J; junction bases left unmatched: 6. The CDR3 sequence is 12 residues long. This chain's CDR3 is CASSIGTGSGYF. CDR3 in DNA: TGTGCCAGTAGTATTGGGACAGGGAGCGGGTATTTT. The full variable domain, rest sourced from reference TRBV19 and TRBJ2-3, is DGGITQSPKYLFRKEGQNVTLSCEQNLNHDAMYWYRQDPGQGLRLIYYSQIVNDFQKGDIAEGYSVSREKKESFPLTVTSAQKNPTAFYLCASSIGTGSGYFGPGTRLTVL.

The CDR3 region is CASSERVRTRSYNEQFF. The CDR3 DNA is TGTGCCAGCAGTGAACGTGTTAGGACTAGGAGTTACAATGAGCAGTTCTTC. The V gene is TRBV25-1, the J gene TRBJ2-1; 7 bases are shared with TRBD2. CDR3 size: 17 residues. The ends lost 2 bases at V and 4 bases at J; junction bases unmatched: 11. Germline V lookup: CDR1 MGHDK, CDR2 SYGVNS.

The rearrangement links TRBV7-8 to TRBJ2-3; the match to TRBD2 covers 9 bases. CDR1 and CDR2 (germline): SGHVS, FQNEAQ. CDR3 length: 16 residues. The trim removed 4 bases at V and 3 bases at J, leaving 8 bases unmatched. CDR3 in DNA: TGTGCCAGCAGCTGGGGACTAGCTGGGGAGACAGATACGCAGTATTTT. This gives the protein CASSWGLAGETDTQYF.

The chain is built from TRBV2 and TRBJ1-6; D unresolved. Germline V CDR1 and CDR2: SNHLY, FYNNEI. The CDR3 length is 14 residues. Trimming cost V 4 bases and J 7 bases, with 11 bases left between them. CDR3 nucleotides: TGTGCCAGCAGTGCCGGACTAAGGAATTCACCCCTCCACTTT. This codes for CASSAGLRNSPLHF.

The CDR3 coding sequence is TGTGCCAGCAGCGCCTTACAGGGGCTAACCACTGGAAACACCATATATTTT. Translated: CASSALQGLTTGNTIYF. The rearrangement joins TRBV9 to TRBJ1-3; the match to TRBD1 covers 7 bases. The CDR3 runs 17 residues. The V gene's germline CDR1 is SGDLS and CDR2 YYNGEE. V lost 3 bases and J lost 2; bases outside the gene matches: 11.

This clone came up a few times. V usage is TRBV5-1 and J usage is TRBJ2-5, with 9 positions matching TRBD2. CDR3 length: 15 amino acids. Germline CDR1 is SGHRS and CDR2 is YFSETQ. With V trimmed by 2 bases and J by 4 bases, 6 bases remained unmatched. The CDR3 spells CASSLLAGIGETQYF. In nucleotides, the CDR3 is TGCGCCAGCAGCTTACTAGCGGGTATAGGAGAGACCCAGTACTTC.

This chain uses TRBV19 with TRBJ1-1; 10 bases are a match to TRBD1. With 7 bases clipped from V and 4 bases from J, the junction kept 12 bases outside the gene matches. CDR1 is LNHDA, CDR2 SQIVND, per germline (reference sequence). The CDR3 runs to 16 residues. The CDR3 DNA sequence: TGTGCCAGTACCTCTCACCCGGGACAGGGGACCACTGAAGCTTTCTTT. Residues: CASTSHPGQGTTEAFF.

DNA of the CDR3: TGTGCCAGCAGCTTTCCTAGCGGGAAAAACGAGCAGTACTTC. Amino acids: CASSFPSGKNEQYF. The chain links TRBV5-4 to TRBJ2-5, with 9 bases matching TRBD2. The J call is doubtful: the DNA matches TRBJ2-7 better. The CDR3 spans 14 residues. Germline V gene lookup returns CDR1 SGHNT and CDR2 YYREEE (reference sequence).

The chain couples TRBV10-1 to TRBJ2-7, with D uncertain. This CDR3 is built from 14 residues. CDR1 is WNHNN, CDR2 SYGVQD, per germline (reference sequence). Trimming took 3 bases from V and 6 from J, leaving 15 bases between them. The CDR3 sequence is CASSEVSWSCEQYV. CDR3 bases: TGCGCCAGCAGTGAAGTTAGCTGGTCTTGCGAGCAGTACGTC.

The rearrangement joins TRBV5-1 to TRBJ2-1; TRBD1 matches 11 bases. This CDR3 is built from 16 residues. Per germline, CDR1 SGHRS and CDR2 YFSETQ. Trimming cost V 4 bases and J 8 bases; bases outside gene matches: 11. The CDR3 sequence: CASSPLGQGVGYEQFF. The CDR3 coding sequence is TGCGCCAGCAGCCCTTTGGGACAGGGGGTAGGCTATGAGCAGTTCTTC.

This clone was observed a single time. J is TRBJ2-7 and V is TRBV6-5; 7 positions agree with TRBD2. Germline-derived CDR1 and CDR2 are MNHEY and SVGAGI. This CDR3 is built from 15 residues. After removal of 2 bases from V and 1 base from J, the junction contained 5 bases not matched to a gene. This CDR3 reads CASSYTGGGSYEQYF. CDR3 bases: TGTGCCAGCAGTTACACTGGCGGGGGATCCTACGAGCAGTACTTC.

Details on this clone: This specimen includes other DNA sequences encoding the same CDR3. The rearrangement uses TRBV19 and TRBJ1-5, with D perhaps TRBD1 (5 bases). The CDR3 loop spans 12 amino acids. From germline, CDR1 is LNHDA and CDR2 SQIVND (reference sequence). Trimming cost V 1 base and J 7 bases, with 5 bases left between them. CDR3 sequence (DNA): TGTGCCAGTAGTATAGGGGGCCAGCCCCAGCATTTT. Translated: CASSIGGQPQHF.

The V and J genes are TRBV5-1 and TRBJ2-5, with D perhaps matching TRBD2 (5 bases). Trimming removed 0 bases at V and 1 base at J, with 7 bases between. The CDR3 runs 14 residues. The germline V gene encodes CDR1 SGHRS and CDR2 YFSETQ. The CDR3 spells CASSLEGSQETQYF. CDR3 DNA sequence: TGCGCCAGCAGCTTGGAAGGGAGCCAAGAGACCCAGTACTTC.

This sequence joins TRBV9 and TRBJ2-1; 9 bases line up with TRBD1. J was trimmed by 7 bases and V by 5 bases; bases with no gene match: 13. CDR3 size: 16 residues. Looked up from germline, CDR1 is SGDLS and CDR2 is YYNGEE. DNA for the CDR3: TGTGCCAGCAGTCCATCCGGGACAGGGAGTTTGAATGAGCAGTTCTTC. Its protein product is CASSPSGTGSLNEQFF.

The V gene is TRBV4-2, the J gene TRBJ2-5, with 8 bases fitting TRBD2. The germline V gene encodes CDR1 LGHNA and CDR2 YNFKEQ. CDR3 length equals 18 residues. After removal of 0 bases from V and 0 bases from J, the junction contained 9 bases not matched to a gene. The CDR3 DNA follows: TGTGCCAGCAGCCAAGATAGAGGGGCTAGCGGGTACCAAGAGACCCAGTACTTC. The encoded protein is CASSQDRGASGYQETQYF.